This is a list of T cell receptor beta chains from one sample in a study of Graves' ophthalmopathy and Graves' hyperthyroidism. TCRdb reanalysed the multiplex PCR reads using MiXCR and keeps one entry per CDR3 protein. Among 200,000 to 250,000 distinct CDR3 sequences listed, roughly 21% were seen once. Sequences were obtained from peripheral blood. These TCRs come from a woman aged 50 to 60 with Graves' ophthalmopathy. Each CDR3 is given with its conserved first and last residue. The order of the fields is clone size, D gene, CDR3 length, J gene, V gene, CDR3 protein, CDR3 DNA. A D gene is named only where the DNA matches it firmly. The listing skips clone size in some rows; elsewhere it reads once, few, many or a size class.

abundance: many
d_gene: NA
len: 13
j_gene: TRBJ2-7
v_gene: TRBV20-1
CDR3aa: CSANALTRYEQYF
CDR3nt: TGCAGTGCTAACGCCCTTACTCGCTACGAGCAGTACTTC

abundance: many
d_gene: NA
len: 15
j_gene: TRBJ1-5
v_gene: TRBV12-3/TRBV12-4
CDR3aa: CASSLDGVSNQPQHF
CDR3nt: TGTGCCAGCAGTTTAGATGGGGTTAGCAATCAGCCCCAGCATTTT

abundance: NA
d_gene: NA
len: 14
j_gene: TRBJ2-7
v_gene: TRBV20-1
CDR3aa: CSASQWTDSYEQYF
CDR3nt: TGCAGTGCTAGTCAATGGACAGACTCCTACGAGCAGTACTTC

abundance: many
d_gene: TRBD1
len: 15
j_gene: TRBJ1-1
v_gene: TRBV25-1
CDR3aa: CASSALGQGNTEAFF
CDR3nt: TGTGCCAGCAGCGCCCTGGGACAGGGGAACACTGAAGCTTTCTTT

abundance: many
d_gene: TRBD1
len: 16
j_gene: TRBJ1-3
v_gene: TRBV12-3/TRBV12-4
CDR3aa: CASSIGTGAPGNTIYF
CDR3nt: TGTGCCAGCAGTATAGGGACAGGGGCGCCGGGAAACACCATATATTTT

abundance: NA
d_gene: NA
len: 14
j_gene: TRBJ1-3
v_gene: TRBV6-5
CDR3aa: CASSSWAGENTIYF
CDR3nt: TGTGCCAGCAGTTCCTGGGCAGGTGAAAACACCATATATTTT

abundance: many
d_gene: NA
len: 14
j_gene: TRBJ1-2
v_gene: TRBV2
CDR3aa: CASSNSQVNYGYTF
CDR3nt: TGTGCCAGCAGTAATTCACAGGTGAACTATGGCTACACCTTC

abundance: NA
d_gene: TRBD1
len: 17
j_gene: TRBJ2-7
v_gene: TRBV28
CDR3aa: CASSVAGTGGMLYEQYF
CDR3nt: TGTGCCAGCAGTGTTGCCGGGACAGGGGGCATGCTTTACGAGCAGTACTTC

abundance: many
d_gene: TRBD1
len: 14
j_gene: TRBJ1-6
v_gene: TRBV30
CDR3aa: CAWSEGQDNSPLHF
CDR3nt: TGTGCCTGGAGTGAGGGACAGGATAATTCACCCCTCCACTTT

abundance: NA
d_gene: TRBD1
len: 15
j_gene: TRBJ1-2
v_gene: TRBV6-4
CDR3aa: CASRDSDRGYVGYTF
CDR3nt: TGTGCCAGCAGAGACTCCGACAGGGGTTATGTTGGCTACACCTTC

abundance: few
d_gene: TRBD1
len: 13
j_gene: TRBJ1-1
v_gene: TRBV28
CDR3aa: CASSLVQGAEAFF
CDR3nt: TGTGCCAGCAGTTTAGTACAGGGGGCCGAAGCTTTCTTT

abundance: many
d_gene: NA
len: 14
j_gene: TRBJ1-1
v_gene: TRBV6-5
CDR3aa: CASSYVEGGTEAFF
CDR3nt: TGTGCCAGCAGTTACGTCGAAGGGGGTACTGAAGCTTTCTTT

abundance: NA
d_gene: TRBD2
len: 16
j_gene: TRBJ2-1
v_gene: TRBV3-1
CDR3aa: CASSQEGGTRYNEQFF
CDR3nt: TGTGCCAGCAGCCAAGAGGGGGGGACTCGTTACAATGAGCAGTTCTTC

abundance: many
d_gene: TRBD1
len: 16
j_gene: TRBJ1-5
v_gene: TRBV15
CDR3aa: CATSREIQGAGQPQHF
CDR3nt: TGTGCCACCAGCAGAGAAATTCAGGGGGCGGGTCAGCCCCAGCATTTT

abundance: many
d_gene: NA
len: 13
j_gene: TRBJ2-5
v_gene: TRBV30
CDR3aa: CAWSVSTKETQYF
CDR3nt: TGTGCCTGGAGTGTATCCACTAAAGAGACCCAGTACTTC

abundance: few
d_gene: NA
len: 11
j_gene: TRBJ1-1
v_gene: TRBV29-1
CDR3aa: CSTIDPPEAFF
CDR3nt: TGCAGCACAATTGACCCCCCTGAAGCTTTCTTT

abundance: many
d_gene: TRBD1
len: 16
j_gene: TRBJ1-1
v_gene: TRBV19
CDR3aa: CATIGGQGKWRTEAFF
CDR3nt: TGTGCCACCATAGGAGGACAGGGGAAGTGGAGGACTGAAGCTTTCTTT

abundance: NA
d_gene: NA
len: 16
j_gene: TRBJ1-1
v_gene: TRBV30
CDR3aa: CAWRGQEGLRGTEAFF
CDR3nt: TGTGCCTGGAGGGGTCAGGAAGGGCTAAGGGGAACTGAAGCTTTCTTT

abundance: many
d_gene: NA
len: 15
j_gene: TRBJ2-5
v_gene: TRBV19
CDR3aa: CASSIVEQGEETQYF
CDR3nt: TGTGCCAGTAGTATAGTTGAGCAGGGAGAAGAGACCCAGTACTTC

abundance: many
d_gene: TRBD2
len: 15
j_gene: TRBJ2-5
v_gene: TRBV2
CDR3aa: CASSEYTSGSETQYF
CDR3nt: TGTGCCAGCAGTGAATATACTAGCGGGAGTGAGACCCAGTACTTC

abundance: many
d_gene: NA
len: 14
j_gene: TRBJ2-2
v_gene: TRBV28
CDR3aa: CASSYRGGTGELFF
CDR3nt: TGTGCCAGCAGTTACAGGGGGGGTACCGGGGAGCTGTTTTTT

abundance: many
d_gene: TRBD2
len: 16
j_gene: TRBJ2-5
v_gene: TRBV7-3
CDR3aa: CASSLRTSGMGETQYF
CDR3nt: TGTGCCAGCAGCTTGCGCACCAGCGGGATGGGAGAGACCCAGTACTTC

abundance: many
d_gene: TRBD2
len: 15
j_gene: TRBJ2-5
v_gene: TRBV11-2
CDR3aa: CASSLTSGKSGTQYF
CDR3nt: TGTGCCAGCAGCTTAACTAGCGGGAAGAGCGGGACCCAGTACTTC

abundance: many
d_gene: NA
len: 15
j_gene: TRBJ1-1
v_gene: TRBV12-3/TRBV12-4
CDR3aa: CASSFTQGMNTEAFF
CDR3nt: TGTGCCAGCAGTTTCACCCAGGGGATGAACACTGAAGCTTTCTTT

abundance: NA
d_gene: NA
len: 13
j_gene: TRBJ1-1
v_gene: TRBV6-1
CDR3aa: CASRRAGNTEAFF
CDR3nt: TGTGCCAGCAGAAGGGCGGGGAACACTGAAGCTTTCTTT

abundance: NA
d_gene: TRBD2
len: 14
j_gene: TRBJ2-7
v_gene: TRBV30
CDR3aa: CAYAPTSGWEEQYF
CDR3nt: TGTGCCTACGCCCCCACTAGCGGCTGGGAGGAGCAGTACTTC

abundance: NA
d_gene: NA
len: 14
j_gene: TRBJ2-1
v_gene: TRBV6-1
CDR3aa: CASTPTYGADEQFF
CDR3nt: TGTGCCAGCACCCCCACCTACGGGGCCGATGAGCAGTTCTTC

abundance: many
d_gene: NA
len: 11
j_gene: TRBJ1-1
v_gene: TRBV7-8
CDR3aa: CASSPTVEAFF
CDR3nt: TGTGCCAGCAGCCCGACAGTTGAAGCTTTCTTT

abundance: many
d_gene: TRBD2
len: 14
j_gene: TRBJ2-7
v_gene: TRBV5-1
CDR3aa: CASSSGLANYEQYF
CDR3nt: TGCGCCAGCAGCTCCGGACTAGCGAACTACGAGCAGTACTTC

abundance: many
d_gene: TRBD1
len: 13
j_gene: TRBJ2-7
v_gene: TRBV12-3/TRBV12-4
CDR3aa: CASSGQGSHEQYF
CDR3nt: TGTGCCAGCAGCGGACAGGGGTCGCACGAGCAGTACTTC

abundance: many
d_gene: NA
len: 17
j_gene: TRBJ2-5
v_gene: TRBV20-1
CDR3aa: CSARGRAEGKTRETQYF
CDR3nt: TGCAGTGCTAGAGGGAGGGCCGAAGGGAAGACACGGGAGACCCAGTACTTC

abundance: many
d_gene: NA
len: 15
j_gene: TRBJ2-2
v_gene: TRBV5-1
CDR3aa: CASSSRDGRAGELFF
CDR3nt: TGCGCCAGCAGCTCACGGGACGGACGGGCCGGGGAGCTGTTTTTT

abundance: few
d_gene: NA
len: 15
j_gene: TRBJ2-2
v_gene: TRBV7-9
CDR3aa: CASSLTVGNTGELFF
CDR3nt: TGTGCCAGCAGTCTGACAGTGGGGAACACCGGGGAGCTGTTTTTT

abundance: many
d_gene: NA
len: 12
j_gene: TRBJ2-3
v_gene: TRBV12-3/TRBV12-4
CDR3aa: CASSQSTDTQYF
CDR3nt: TGTGCCAGCAGCCAAAGCACAGATACGCAGTATTTT

abundance: NA
d_gene: TRBD1
len: 15
j_gene: TRBJ1-2
v_gene: TRBV12-3/TRBV12-4
CDR3aa: CASSFKGRGNYGYTF
CDR3nt: TGTGCCAGCAGTTTTAAGGGCAGGGGGAACTATGGCTACACCTTC

abundance: many
d_gene: NA
len: 19
j_gene: TRBJ2-2
v_gene: TRBV9
CDR3aa: CASSVGGWWGTANTGELFF
CDR3nt: TGTGCCAGCAGCGTAGGAGGCTGGTGGGGGACGGCGAACACCGGGGAGCTGTTTTTT

abundance: NA
d_gene: NA
len: 15
j_gene: TRBJ1-5
v_gene: TRBV7-9
CDR3aa: CASSASTGSNQPQHF
CDR3nt: TGTGCCAGCAGCGCCTCGACAGGTAGCAATCAGCCCCAGCATTTT

abundance: many
d_gene: TRBD1
len: 13
j_gene: TRBJ1-2
v_gene: TRBV4-1
CDR3aa: CASSRGQHYGYTF
CDR3nt: TGCGCCAGCAGCCGGGGACAGCACTATGGCTACACCTTC

abundance: many
d_gene: TRBD1
len: 14
j_gene: TRBJ1-2
v_gene: TRBV20-1
CDR3aa: CSADLPGTDSGYTF
CDR3nt: TGCAGTGCTGACCTCCCCGGGACAGACAGTGGCTACACCTTC

abundance: many
d_gene: NA
len: 14
j_gene: TRBJ1-5
v_gene: TRBV7-9
CDR3aa: CASGESGRNQPQHF
CDR3nt: TGTGCCAGCGGTGAATCGGGAAGAAATCAGCCCCAGCATTTT

abundance: many
d_gene: TRBD1
len: 14
j_gene: TRBJ2-5
v_gene: TRBV28
CDR3aa: CASSLGQGVETQYF
CDR3nt: TGTGCCAGCAGTCTGGGACAGGGGGTTGAGACCCAGTACTTC

abundance: many
d_gene: NA
len: 13
j_gene: TRBJ1-1
v_gene: TRBV2
CDR3aa: CASSLDRPTEAFF
CDR3nt: TGTGCCAGCAGTCTAGACAGGCCCACTGAAGCTTTCTTT

abundance: many
d_gene: NA
len: 12
j_gene: TRBJ1-5
v_gene: TRBV19
CDR3aa: CASSFLNQPQHF
CDR3nt: TGTGCCAGTAGTTTCTTAAATCAGCCCCAGCATTTT

abundance: NA
d_gene: NA
len: 17
j_gene: TRBJ1-6
v_gene: TRBV6-1
CDR3aa: CASRNTVGGGKNSPLHF
CDR3nt: TGTGCCAGCAGAAATACGGTGGGGGGCGGAAAAAACTCACCCCTCCACTTT

abundance: few
d_gene: NA
len: 14
j_gene: TRBJ2-2
v_gene: TRBV11-3
CDR3aa: CASSSFTNTGELFF
CDR3nt: TGTGCCAGCAGCTCCTTCACGAACACCGGGGAGCTGTTTTTT

abundance: NA
d_gene: NA
len: 12
j_gene: TRBJ2-5
v_gene: TRBV29-1
CDR3aa: CSVDQGIETQYF
CDR3nt: TGCAGCGTCGACCAGGGTATTGAGACCCAGTACTTC

abundance: many
d_gene: NA
len: 14
j_gene: TRBJ2-7
v_gene: TRBV6-1
CDR3aa: CASSDWAVWYEQYF
CDR3nt: TGTGCCAGCAGTGATTGGGCGGTGTGGTACGAGCAGTACTTC

abundance: many
d_gene: NA
len: 16
j_gene: TRBJ2-5
v_gene: TRBV6-1
CDR3aa: CASKYRDRVGGETQYF
CDR3nt: TGTGCCAGCAAGTATCGTGACCGGGTGGGGGGAGAGACCCAGTACTTC

abundance: few
d_gene: NA
len: 15
j_gene: TRBJ2-3
v_gene: TRBV10-3
CDR3aa: CAISESSTSTDTQYF
CDR3nt: TGTGCCATCAGTGAGTCCAGTACTAGCACAGATACGCAGTATTTT

abundance: many
d_gene: TRBD1
len: 15
j_gene: TRBJ2-5
v_gene: TRBV6-1
CDR3aa: CASSPGQGAGETQYF
CDR3nt: TGTGCCAGCAGTCCCGGACAGGGGGCCGGGGAGACCCAGTACTTC

abundance: many
d_gene: NA
len: 13
j_gene: TRBJ2-5
v_gene: TRBV19
CDR3aa: CASSLEGAETQYF
CDR3nt: TGTGCCAGTAGCCTGGAGGGGGCGGAGACCCAGTACTTC

abundance: many
d_gene: NA
len: 14
j_gene: TRBJ1-6
v_gene: TRBV5-5
CDR3aa: CASSSTTANSPLHF
CDR3nt: TGTGCCAGCAGCTCCACGACAGCGAATTCACCCCTCCACTTT

abundance: many
d_gene: NA
len: 12
j_gene: TRBJ2-5
v_gene: TRBV10-2
CDR3aa: CASSALEETQYF
CDR3nt: TGCGCCAGCAGTGCCCTGGAAGAGACCCAGTACTTC

abundance: NA
d_gene: TRBD1
len: 14
j_gene: TRBJ1-5
v_gene: TRBV12-5
CDR3aa: CASGRQGLNQPQHF
CDR3nt: TGTGCTAGTGGCCGACAGGGATTAAATCAGCCCCAGCATTTT

abundance: many
d_gene: NA
len: 12
j_gene: TRBJ2-5
v_gene: TRBV12-3/TRBV12-4
CDR3aa: CASSLYVETQYF
CDR3nt: TGTGCCAGCAGTTTATATGTGGAGACCCAGTACTTC

abundance: few
d_gene: NA
len: 15
j_gene: TRBJ2-2
v_gene: TRBV18
CDR3aa: CASSPTRGNTGELFF
CDR3nt: TGTGCCAGCTCACCAACAAGGGGAAACACCGGGGAGCTGTTTTTT

abundance: NA
d_gene: TRBD2
len: 17
j_gene: TRBJ2-2
v_gene: TRBV18
CDR3aa: CASSPPAGGPGTGELFF
CDR3nt: TGTGCCAGCTCACCACCAGCGGGAGGGCCTGGAACCGGGGAGCTGTTTTTT